Below, 27 T cell receptor beta chains from the same sample are listed, as sequenced in a study of early stage breast cancer tumors. Sequencing used immunoSEQ multiplex PCR; TCRdb keeps in-frame clones, though not all of them. Of 25,000 to 35,000 clones listed, 74% are singletons. Sequenced input: blood. The receptors here all came from a person in their forties with breast cancer.

V is TRBV6-4 and J is TRBJ1-5; D call uncertain. This CDR3 is 13 amino acids long. Germline lookup yields CDR1 MRHNA and CDR2 SNTAGT. Trimming stripped 4 bases from V and 4 bases from J, with 8 bases between. The CDR3 nucleotides read TGTGCCAGCAGTGCTACCGAGAATCAGCCCCAGCATTTT. Amino acid sequence: CASSATENQPQHF.

This chain connects TRBV27 to TRBJ1-1; possible D gene TRBD1, 6 bases. Germline CDR1 is MNHEY and CDR2 is SMNVEV (reference sequence). This CDR3 has 12 residues. Trimming left V 6 bases short and J 1 base short, with 6 bases between. The CDR3 is CASSRGNTEAFF. The CDR3 DNA is TGTGCCAGCAGCAGGGGGAACACTGAAGCTTTCTTT.

The chain employs TRBV7-9 and TRBJ1-4, with TRBD1 as a possible D gene (5 bases). Germline V lookup: CDR1 SEHNR, CDR2 FQNEAQ (reference sequence). The CDR3 is made up of 14 amino acids. Trimming shortened V by 5 bases and J by 3 bases, and 10 bases separated the two germline ends. CDR3 DNA: TGTGCCAGCAGCCCTCAGGGAGCTAATGAAAAACTGTTTTTT. Residues: CASSPQGANEKLFF.

The genes are TRBV7-9 and TRBJ2-5, with 7 positions matching TRBD1. Germline CDR1 reads SEHNR; CDR2 reads FQNEAQ (reference sequence). CDR3 size: 14 residues. V shed 5 bases, J shed 5 bases, and the junction held 8 bases outside the gene matches. CDR3 protein: CASSNRGPGETQYF. CDR3 coding DNA: TGTGCCAGCAGCAACAGGGGTCCGGGGGAGACCCAGTACTTC.

Concerning this clone itself: The same CDR3 arises from other DNA sequences in this sample as well. DNA of the CDR3: TGTGCCAGCTCACCACCTGGGACTGGTACCTACGAGCAGTACTTC. It yields the protein CASSPPGTGTYEQYF. The chain recombines TRBV18 with TRBJ2-7, with a weak D call TRBD2 (6 bases). The CDR3 has 15 residues. The V and J ends lost 0 bases and 2 bases respectively, with 11 bases between them. CDR1 is KGHSH, CDR2 LQKENI, per germline.

This clone is medium-sized in the sample. V is TRBV7-9 and J is TRBJ1-1; D unresolved. The CDR3 runs 11 residues. The ends were cut back, 0 bases at V and 6 bases at J, with 2 bases in the middle. The germline V gene encodes CDR1 SEHNR and CDR2 FQNEAQ (reference sequence). CDR3 sequence reads: CASSLAAEAFF. The CDR3, as DNA: TGTGCCAGCAGCTTAGCGGCTGAAGCTTTCTTT. Supplemented by reference TRBV7-9 and TRBJ1-1, the full variable domain reads DTGVSQNPRHKITKRGQNVTFRCDPISEHNRLYWYRQTLGQGPEFLTYFQNEAQLEKSRLLSDRFSAERPKGSFSTLEIQRTEQGDSAMYLCASSLAAEAFFGQGTRLTVV.

The V and J genes are TRBV11-3 and TRBJ2-1; the match to TRBD1 covers 7 bases. This CDR3 comprises 15 residues. Trimming took 3 bases from V and 6 from J; bases not matched to a gene: 8. Germline values: CDR1 SGHNT, CDR2 YENEEA. The CDR3 sequence is CASSFSMTGRNEQFF. The CDR3 region has the DNA TGTGCCAGCAGCTTTTCTATGACAGGGCGCAATGAGCAGTTCTTC.

The chain is built from TRBV5-5 and TRBJ2-1; 8 nucleotides agree with TRBD1. Per germline, CDR1 SGHKS and CDR2 YYEKEE (reference sequence). V dropped 5 bases and J dropped 2; count of bases not matched to a gene: 6. There are 15 residues in the CDR3. DNA of the CDR3: TGTGCCAGCAGGTTAGGACAGGGAACCTACAATGAGCAGTTCTTC. Protein product: CASRLGQGTYNEQFF.

This chain links TRBV7-9 with TRBJ2-5, with 7 bases matching TRBD1. The V gene end was trimmed by 6 bases and the J gene end by 2 bases; junction bases not matched to a gene: 9. CDR1 and CDR2 (germline): SEHNR, FQNEAQ (reference sequence). The CDR3 runs to 15 residues. The chain's CDR3 is CASRGRWGQQETQYF. Here the CDR3 DNA reads TGTGCCAGCAGAGGGAGATGGGGACAGCAAGAGACCCAGTACTTC.

V and J are TRBV15 and TRBJ2-1, with TRBD2 matching over 9 bases. The V segment lost 1 base and the J segment 5 bases; nucleotides outside the gene matches: 6. Germline loops: CDR1 LNHNV, CDR2 YYDKDF (reference sequence). CDR3 length: 16 amino acids. As DNA, the CDR3 is TGTGCCACCAGCAGAGTTTCTAGCGGGACCAACAATGAGCAGTTCTTC. Translation: CATSRVSSGTNNEQFF.

The chain joins TRBV7-8 to TRBJ2-5; 8 bases line up with TRBD2. Germline CDR1 and CDR2: SGHVS and FQNEAQ. The V gene end was trimmed by 5 bases and the J gene end by 3 bases; junction bases not matched to a gene: 11. This CDR3 has 16 residues. CDR3 in DNA: TGTGCCAGCAGCACTAGCGGAGGACCCATTAAAGAGACCCAGTACTTC. Translated: CASSTSGGPIKETQYF.

The chain recombines TRBV9 with TRBJ1-4, with no clear D. Per germline, CDR1 SGDLS and CDR2 YYNGEE. This CDR3 is 14 amino acids long. V was clipped by 3 bases and J by 0 bases, with 6 bases between them. The CDR3 loop is CASSGGATNEKLFF. CDR3 bases: TGTGCCAGCAGCGGGGGAGCAACTAATGAAAAACTGTTTTTT.

The CDR3: CAWSVQGAIGYQPQHF. The CDR3, as DNA: TGTGCCTGGAGTGTACAGGGGGCAATAGGTTATCAGCCCCAGCATTTT. The genes are TRBV30 and TRBJ1-5; TRBD1 matches at 9 bases. With V trimmed by 0 bases and J by 5 bases, 8 bases remained unmatched. Germline CDR1 reads GTSNPN; CDR2 reads SVGIG (reference sequence). This CDR3 spans 16 amino acids.

The chain couples TRBV4-1 to TRBJ1-1; D uncertain. Between the trimmed V and J ends, which lost 2 bases and 3 bases, there was a span of 13 bases. In germline, CDR1 is MGHRA, CDR2 YSYEKL. The CDR3 has 15 residues. For the CDR3, the DNA is TGCGCCAGCAGCCAAAAGCGAGGCTTGGACACTGAAGCTTTCTTT. The encoded protein is CASSQKRGLDTEAFF.

V is TRBV30 and J is TRBJ2-2; possible D gene TRBD1, 5 bases. Germline V gives CDR1 GTSNPN, CDR2 SVGIG (reference sequence). The CDR3 contains 14 residues. The V gene lost 8 bases and the J gene lost 2 bases, with 15 bases spanning the gap. CDR3 residues: CAGPLQANTGELFF. CDR3 nucleotides: TGTGCCGGACCACTACAGGCTAACACCGGGGAGCTGTTTTTT.

This rearrangement joins TRBV5-1 to TRBJ2-2; the match to TRBD1 covers 9 bases. The germline V gene has CDR1 SGHRS and CDR2 YFSETQ. V trimming: 0 bases; J trimming: 4 bases; junction bases outside the gene matches: 4. The CDR3 totals 16 residues. CDR3 protein: CASSLDRGPFTGELFF. The CDR3 DNA reads as TGCGCCAGCAGCTTGGACAGGGGGCCCTTCACCGGGGAGCTGTTTTTT.

The V call is TRBV11-2, the J call TRBJ2-5; TRBD2 aligns across 11 bases. V was clipped by 3 bases and J by 5 bases; unmatched bases: 5. The germline CDR1 and CDR2 sequences are SGHAT and FQNNGV. The CDR3 consists of 15 residues. CDR3 region: CASSFTSGSGETQYF. The CDR3, as DNA: TGTGCCAGCAGCTTTACTAGCGGGAGTGGTGAGACCCAGTACTTC.

In its sample, this clone was seen a few times. The CDR3 loop reads CASSAGTGDDTIYF. Written as DNA, the CDR3 is TGCGCCAGCAGCGCCGGGACAGGGGATGACACCATATATTTT. The J gene is TRBJ1-3, the V gene TRBV5-1; 10 positions agree with TRBD1. The germline gives CDR1 SGHRS, CDR2 YFSETQ. CDR3 size: 14 residues. V was clipped by 4 bases and J by 8 bases; unmatched bases: 6.

The CDR3 DNA follows: TGTGCCAGCAGCTGGAATGCGGAGCAGTTCTTC. Translating gives CASSWNAEQFF. The rearrangement uses TRBV14 and TRBJ2-1, with D uncertain. The V gene lost 5 bases and the J gene lost 10 bases, with 9 bases spanning the gap. CDR1 and CDR2 from the germline V gene are SGHDN and FVKESK. The CDR3 covers 11 residues. Full variable domain (missing parts from reference TRBV14 and TRBJ2-1): EAGVTQFPSHSVIEKGQTVTLRCDPISGHDNLYWYRRVMGKEIKFLLHFVKESKQDESGMPNNRFLAERTGGTYSTLKVQPAELEDSGVYFCASSWNAEQFFGPGTRLTVL.

This sequence joins TRBV5-1 and TRBJ2-1; 9 bases are a match to TRBD2. Unmatched junction bases numbered 11, after V lost 2 bases and J lost 2 bases. The CDR3 contains 18 residues. Germline CDR1 SGHRS, CDR2 YFSETQ. The CDR3 DNA follows: TGCGCCAGCAGCTTAGGGGATAGCGGGAGAACCGCCTACAATGAGCAGTTCTTC. Translated: CASSLGDSGRTAYNEQFF.

This clone has just a few counts. The chain has TRBV6-6 and TRBJ1-5; 8 bases agree with TRBD1. This CDR3 region has 16 residues. Germline trimming cut 0 bases from V and 3 bases from J; bases unmatched to any gene: 4. Germline V lookup: CDR1 MNHNY, CDR2 SVGAGI (reference sequence). CDR3 residues: CASSYSNRGNNQPQHF. CDR3 DNA sequence: TGTGCCAGCAGTTACTCAAACAGGGGGAACAATCAGCCCCAGCATTTT.

The chain carries TRBV5-1 and TRBJ1-5; no clear D. Trimming left V 4 bases short and J 5 bases short, with 22 bases between. From germline, CDR1 is SGHRS and CDR2 YFSETQ. This CDR3 is 17 amino acids long. Here the CDR3 DNA reads TGCGCCAGCAGCCCAGGATGGGCAGGTAGTCGGGATCAGCCCCAGCATTTT. It codes for CASSPGWAGSRDQPQHF.

This chain uses TRBV30 with TRBJ2-1; 13 nucleotides agree with TRBD2. V lost 1 base, J lost 1 base, and 7 bases stayed unmatched. Germline CDR1 is GTSNPN and CDR2 is SVGIG (reference sequence). The CDR3 sequence is 18 residues long. The DNA of the CDR3 is TGTGCCTGGAGTGCAATTGGACTAGCGGGAGCATCCTACAATGAGCAGTTCTTC. Translated: CAWSAIGLAGASYNEQFF.

The chain is built from TRBV7-9 and TRBJ2-1; the D is unclear. The ends were cut back, 5 bases at V and 9 bases at J, with 11 bases in the middle. The CDR3 runs 12 residues. CDR1 is SEHNR, CDR2 FQNEAQ, per germline (reference sequence). The CDR3 coding sequence is TGTGCCAGCAGCCTGACTGAATTTGAGCAGTTCTTC. Translating it yields CASSLTEFEQFF.

V usage is TRBV18 and J usage is TRBJ1-5; 7 bases fit TRBD1. V shed 5 bases, J shed 2 bases, and the junction held 6 bases outside the gene matches. The CDR3 has 15 residues. Germline V gene lookup returns CDR1 KGHSH and CDR2 LQKENI. CDR3 amino acids: CASSTQGFGNQPQHF. The DNA of the CDR3 is TGTGCCAGCTCAACACAGGGGTTCGGCAATCAGCCCCAGCATTTT.

The chain carries TRBV7-8 and TRBJ2-3; D possibly matches TRBD1 or TRBD2 (6 bases each). Trimming took off 4 bases at V and 0 bases at J, with 14 bases between the two ends. CDR1 and CDR2 from the germline V gene are SGHVS and FQNEAQ. There are 16 residues in the CDR3. CDR3 in amino acids: CASSSWGARSTDTQYF. The CDR3 nucleotides are TGTGCCAGCAGCTCCTGGGGGGCGCGTAGCACAGATACGCAGTATTTT.

The V and J genes are TRBV29-1 and TRBJ2-7; D is perhaps TRBD2 (6 bases). This CDR3 is 14 amino acids long. CDR1 and CDR2 (germline): SQVTM, ANQGSEA. Trimming stripped 6 bases from V and 6 bases from J, with 21 bases between. The CDR3 region is CSVGMGGGLLEQYF. DNA of the CDR3: TGCAGCGTGGGGATGGGGGGAGGCCTACTCGAGCAGTACTTC.